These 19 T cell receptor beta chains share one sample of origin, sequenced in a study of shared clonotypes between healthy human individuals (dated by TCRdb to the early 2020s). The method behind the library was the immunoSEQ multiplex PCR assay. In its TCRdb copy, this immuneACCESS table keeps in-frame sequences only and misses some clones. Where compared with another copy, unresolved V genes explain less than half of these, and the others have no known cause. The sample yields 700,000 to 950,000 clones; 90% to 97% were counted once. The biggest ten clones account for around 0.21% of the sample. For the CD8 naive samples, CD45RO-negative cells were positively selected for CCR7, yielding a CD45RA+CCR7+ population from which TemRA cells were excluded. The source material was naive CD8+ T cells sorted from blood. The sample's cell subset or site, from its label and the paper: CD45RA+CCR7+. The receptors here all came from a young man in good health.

DNA for the CDR3: TGCGCCAGCAGAAAGGGGACAGAGACCTACGAGCAGTACTTC. This gives the protein CASRKGTETYEQYF. The chain recombines TRBV5-1 with TRBJ2-7, with 7 bases matching TRBD1. Looked up from germline, CDR1 is SGHRS and CDR2 is YFSETQ. With V trimmed by 5 bases and J by 2 bases, 7 bases remained unmatched. The CDR3 length is 14 residues.

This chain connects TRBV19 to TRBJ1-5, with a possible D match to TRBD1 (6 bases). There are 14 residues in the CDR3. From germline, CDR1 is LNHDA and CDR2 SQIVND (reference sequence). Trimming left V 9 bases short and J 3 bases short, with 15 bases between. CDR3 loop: CASQFQGYNQPQHF. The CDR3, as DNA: TGTGCCAGCCAGTTTCAGGGGTACAATCAGCCCCAGCATTTT.

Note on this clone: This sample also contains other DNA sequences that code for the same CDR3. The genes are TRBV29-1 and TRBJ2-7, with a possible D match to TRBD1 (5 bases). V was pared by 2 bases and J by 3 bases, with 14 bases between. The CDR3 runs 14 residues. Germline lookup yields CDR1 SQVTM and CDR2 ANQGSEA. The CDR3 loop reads CSVERQGSSYEQYF. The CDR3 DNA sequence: TGCAGCGTTGAAAGGCAGGGTTCGAGCTACGAGCAGTACTTC.

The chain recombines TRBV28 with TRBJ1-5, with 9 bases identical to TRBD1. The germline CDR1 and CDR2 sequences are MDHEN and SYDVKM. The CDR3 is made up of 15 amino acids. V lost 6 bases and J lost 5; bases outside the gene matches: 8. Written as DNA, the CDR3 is TGTGCCAGCAGCAGCAGGACAGGGGCGGATCAGCCCCAGCATTTT. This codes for CASSSRTGADQPQHF.

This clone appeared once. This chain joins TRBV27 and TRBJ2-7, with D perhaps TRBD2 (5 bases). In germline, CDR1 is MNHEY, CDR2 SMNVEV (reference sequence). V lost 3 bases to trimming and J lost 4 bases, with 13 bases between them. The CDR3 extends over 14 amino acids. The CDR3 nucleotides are TGTGCCAGCAGTTTTTCGGGGTCTTTGTACGAGCAGTACTTC. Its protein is CASSFSGSLYEQYF.

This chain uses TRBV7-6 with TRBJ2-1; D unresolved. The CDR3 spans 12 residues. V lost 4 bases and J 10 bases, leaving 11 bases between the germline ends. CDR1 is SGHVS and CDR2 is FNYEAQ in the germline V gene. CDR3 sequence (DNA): TGTGCCAGCAGCTCCGGGTGGGCGGAGCAGTTCTTC. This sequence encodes CASSSGWAEQFF.

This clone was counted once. DNA for the CDR3: TGTGCCAGCAGCTTAGCCCCTAGCGGGAGGGCCTATGAGCAGTTCTTC. Translation gives CASSLAPSGRAYEQFF. The chain couples TRBV11-2 to TRBJ2-1; 12 bases are a match to TRBD2. Germline assignment: CDR1 SGHAT and CDR2 FQNNGV. CDR3 length: 16 residues. V lost 1 base, J lost 8 bases, and 6 bases stayed unmatched.

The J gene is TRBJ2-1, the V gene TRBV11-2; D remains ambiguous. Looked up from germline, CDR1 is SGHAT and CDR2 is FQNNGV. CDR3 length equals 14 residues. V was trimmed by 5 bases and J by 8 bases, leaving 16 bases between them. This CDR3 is CASSPARSVHEQFF. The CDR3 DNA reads TGTGCCAGCAGCCCCGCCCGGAGCGTCCATGAGCAGTTCTTC.

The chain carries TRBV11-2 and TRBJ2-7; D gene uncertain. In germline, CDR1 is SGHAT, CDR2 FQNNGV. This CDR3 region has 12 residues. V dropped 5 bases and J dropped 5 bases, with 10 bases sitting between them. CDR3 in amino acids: CASSPTFDEQYF. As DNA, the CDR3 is TGTGCCAGCAGCCCGACTTTCGACGAGCAGTACTTC.

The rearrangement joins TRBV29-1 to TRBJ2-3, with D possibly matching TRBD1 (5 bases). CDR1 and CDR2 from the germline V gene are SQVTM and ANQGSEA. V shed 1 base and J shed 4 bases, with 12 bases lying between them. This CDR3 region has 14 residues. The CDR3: CSVEAGRQADTQYF. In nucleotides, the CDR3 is TGCAGCGTTGAAGCAGGGCGGCAGGCAGATACGCAGTATTTT.

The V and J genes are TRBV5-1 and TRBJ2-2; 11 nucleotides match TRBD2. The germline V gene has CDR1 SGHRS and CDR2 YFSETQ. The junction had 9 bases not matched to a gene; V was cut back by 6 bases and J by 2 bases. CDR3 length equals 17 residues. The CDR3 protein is CASILTLAGVNTGELFF. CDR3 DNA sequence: TGCGCCAGCATACTAACACTAGCGGGAGTAAACACCGGGGAGCTGTTTTTT.

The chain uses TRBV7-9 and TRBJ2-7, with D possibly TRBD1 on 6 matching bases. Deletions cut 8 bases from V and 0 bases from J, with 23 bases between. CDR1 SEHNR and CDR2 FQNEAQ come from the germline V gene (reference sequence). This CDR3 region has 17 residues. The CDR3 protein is CASAPGPRGTSSYEQYF. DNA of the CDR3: TGTGCCAGCGCCCCTGGGCCAAGGGGGACAAGCTCCTACGAGCAGTACTTC.

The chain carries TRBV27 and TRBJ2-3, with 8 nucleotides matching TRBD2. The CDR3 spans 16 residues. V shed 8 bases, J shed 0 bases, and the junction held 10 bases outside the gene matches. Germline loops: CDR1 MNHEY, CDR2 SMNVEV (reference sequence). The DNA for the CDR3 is TGTGCCAGCGGTTCCTCCGGGGGGGCTAGCACAGATACGCAGTATTTT. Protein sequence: CASGSSGGASTDTQYF.

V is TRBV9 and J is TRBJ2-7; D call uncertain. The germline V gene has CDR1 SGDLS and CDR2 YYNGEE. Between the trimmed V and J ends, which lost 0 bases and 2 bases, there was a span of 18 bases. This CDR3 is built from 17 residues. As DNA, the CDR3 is TGTGCCAGCAGCGTAGCCGGTTCGCCGAGAAGCCCCTACGAGCAGTACTTC. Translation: CASSVAGSPRSPYEQYF. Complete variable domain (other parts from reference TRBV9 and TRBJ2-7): DSGVTQTPKHLITATGQRVTLRCSPRSGDLSVYWYQQSLDQGLQFLIQYYNGEERAKGNILERFSAQQFPDLHSELNLSSLELGDSALYFCASSVAGSPRSPYEQYFGPGTRLTVT.

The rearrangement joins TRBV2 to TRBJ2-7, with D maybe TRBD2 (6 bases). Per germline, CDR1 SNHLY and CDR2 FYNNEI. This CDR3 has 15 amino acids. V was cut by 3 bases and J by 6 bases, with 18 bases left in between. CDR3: CASSEGGTLLGEQYF. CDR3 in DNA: TGTGCCAGCAGTGAGGGCGGGACCCTTCTGGGCGAGCAGTACTTC.

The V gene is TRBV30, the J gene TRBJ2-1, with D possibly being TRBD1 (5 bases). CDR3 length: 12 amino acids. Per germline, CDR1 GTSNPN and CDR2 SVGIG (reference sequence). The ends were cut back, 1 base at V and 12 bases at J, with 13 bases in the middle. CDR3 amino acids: CAWSAGIGPQFF. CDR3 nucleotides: TGTGCCTGGAGTGCAGGGATTGGTCCGCAGTTCTTC.

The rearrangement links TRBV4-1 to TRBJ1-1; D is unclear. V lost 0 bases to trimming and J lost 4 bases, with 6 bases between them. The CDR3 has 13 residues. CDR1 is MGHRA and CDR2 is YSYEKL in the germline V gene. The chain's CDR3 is CASSQDMATEAFF. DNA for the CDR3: TGCGCCAGCAGCCAAGACATGGCCACTGAAGCTTTCTTT.

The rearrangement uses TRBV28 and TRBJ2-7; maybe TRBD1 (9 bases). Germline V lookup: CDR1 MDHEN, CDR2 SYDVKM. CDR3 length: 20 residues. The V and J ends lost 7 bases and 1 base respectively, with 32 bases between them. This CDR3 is CASTLGPGQGDGGGSYEQYF. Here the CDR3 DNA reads TGTGCCAGCACCCTAGGACCGGGACAGGGCGATGGCGGGGGGTCCTACGAGCAGTACTTC.

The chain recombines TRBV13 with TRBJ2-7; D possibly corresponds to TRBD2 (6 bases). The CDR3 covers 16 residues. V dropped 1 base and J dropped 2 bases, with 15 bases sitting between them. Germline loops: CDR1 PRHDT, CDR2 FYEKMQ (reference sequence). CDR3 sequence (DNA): TGTGCCAGCAGCTTAGAAGGTAGCGGAAATACCTACGAGCAGTACTTC. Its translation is CASSLEGSGNTYEQYF.